These T cell receptor beta chains were read from a single sample in a study of follicular helper T cells after annual influenza vaccination. Clones were read by immunoSEQ multiplex PCR, and TCRdb kept only the in-frame ones, dropping some. The sample lists about 6,800 clones, roughly 80% seen once, with around 0.6% in the top ten. Specimen: CXCR5- memory CD4+ T cells sorted from blood, collected 7 days after influenza vaccination. These receptors came from an adult who received the influenza vaccine. The CDR3 runs from the conserved cysteine through the conserved F or W. Size is omitted from some rows. Given values are once, few, many or a class for expanded clones.

CDR3: CASSQRGDEQYF
size: .
length: 12
V: TRBV11-3

CDR3: CATSSRIERNIQYF
size: once
length: 14
V: TRBV15

CDR3: CASSSPDRLEAFF
size: .
length: 13
V: TRBV27

CDR3: CASSLATGAYNEQFF
size: .
length: 15
V: TRBV7-2

CDR3: CASSLGWGYTF
size: few
length: 11
V: TRBV7-8

CDR3: CASSPPLPMGNTEAFF
size: .
length: 16
V: TRBV18

CDR3: CATRDGAYGYTF
size: .
length: 12
V: TRBV5-1

CDR3: CASSRQRGTETQYF
size: .
length: 14
V: TRBV2

CDR3: CASSSGGRDRGYTF
size: .
length: 14
V: TRBV28

CDR3: CAWSVLDRDNSPLHF
size: .
length: 15
V: TRBV30

CDR3: CASSTGERGRAETQYF
size: .
length: 16
V: TRBV7-9

CDR3: CSAYGQEETQYF
size: once
length: 12
V: TRBV29-1

CDR3: CASSGRRGNTDTQYF
size: .
length: 15
V: TRBV6-5

CDR3: CASSPGGDTQYF
size: .
length: 12
V: TRBV18

CDR3: CASSLARQGTTEQFF
size: once
length: 15
V: TRBV28

CDR3: CASSPRTLRLTDTQYF
size: once
length: 16
V: TRBV19

CDR3: CASSLAAGGLGTEAFF
size: .
length: 16
V: TRBV5-1

CDR3: CASSPGWGFNQPQHF
size: .
length: 15
V: TRBV18

CDR3: CASSLEISADTQYF
size: .
length: 14
V: TRBV5-4

CDR3: CASSLGNMETQYF
size: .
length: 13
V: TRBV5-1

CDR3: CASSIARQGARTNEKLFF
size: .
length: 18
V: TRBV19

CDR3: CASSPDPGTAYGYTF
size: .
length: 15
V: TRBV5-1

CDR3: CASSQNPDTQYF
size: .
length: 12
V: TRBV2

CDR3: CASLKLGTDTQYF
size: .
length: 13
V: TRBV6-5

CDR3: CASSVAGAYEQYF
size: once
length: 13
V: TRBV6-1

CDR3: CASALGDTRTPLHF
size: .
length: 14
V: TRBV6-1

CDR3: CSAGTETQETQYF
size: .
length: 13
V: TRBV29-1

CDR3: CASARGTDGNTIYF
size: .
length: 14
V: TRBV10-2

CDR3: CASGTPSSYNEQFF
size: .
length: 14
V: TRBV12-5

CDR3: CASSLWAAYGYTF
size: .
length: 13
V: TRBV7-2